This T cell receptor (beta chain) was sequenced during a study of cytomegalovirus exposure and HLA in healthy donors (dated by TCRdb to about 2017). Turning to the overall study: In an earlier analysis of roughly 500 of the donors, approximately 260 Gb of sequence data and about 110 million unique TCR beta sequences from about 190 million T cells were reported. The number of donors typed differed by locus, with about 629-630 for A, B, C, DRB1 and DQB1, around 520 for DQA1, over 600 for DPA1, and approximately 470 for DPB1. On average, roughly 200,000 unique TCR beta nucleotide sequences were sequenced per donor among about 400 genotyped donors of the cohort, with roughly 20% of those sequences being non-productive. The study profiled the T cell repertoires of 500 to 800 subjects by immunosequencing and related them to cytomegalovirus serostatus. Rather than using new phenotypic data, the later analysis identified candidate immune exposures from TCR beta sequences and from how often those sequences occurred across donors. The study aimed to test whether signatures of past pathogen exposure could be identified by cataloging public T cell receptors. In an earlier analysis of 500 to 650 of the donors, high-throughput TCR beta sequencing was used to judge whether each TCR beta V gene segment behaved as functional or pseudogenic. Every discovery cohort repertoire had been produced on one sequencing platform. HLA typing included class I and class II loci at four-digit resolution. Among the roughly 430 genotyped donors, roughly 80% belonged to the genetic ancestry cluster associated with self-reported Caucasian donors. Roughly five DR-DQ haplotypes were handled as single units for association and clustering because linkage in the cohort was strong. A later genetic analysis used genome-wide SNP genotypes for about 55% of the 666 donors, treating that subset as a discovery cohort. In addition to the first cohort of 666 subjects, a separate validation cohort of 130 or so different subjects was used. Roughly 300 gigabases of sequencing data and some 85 million unique TCR sequences were included in an early release covering under 650 HLA-typed donors. A later analysis re-examined previously published TCR beta repertoires from over 500 donors and added high-resolution HLA genotyping to investigate patterns of TCR occurrence. The study combined high-throughput TCR immunosequencing, statistical association of individual TCRs with disease status, and machine learning to predict cytomegalovirus infection status. Donor age, sex, ethnicity and CMV serostatus were compiled alongside the repertoire data.

Turning to this clone: Its antigen specificity is not known. Qualities for individual bases were not recorded, and no much larger clone is one base off.

The paper as a whole reports these results and caveats: A later analysis associated roughly 17,000 TCR beta sequences with specific HLA alleles at a false discovery rate of 0.05. Several of the top co-occurrence clusters appeared to be linked to parvovirus B19, influenza, CMV and Epstein-Barr virus, according to a later analysis. This cohort had only TCR beta chains sequenced, and the lack of alpha or paired-chain data limited which features could be detected. The authors suggested that the approach could potentially be extended to other disease states and immunological phenotypes. Cytomegalovirus status was reported to be diagnosed by the classifier with high specificity and sensitivity in both the original and validation cohorts. For the cohort, immune exposure information was limited to CMV serostatus. A further reported finding was that TCR beta sequences accurately predicted the HLA-A and HLA-B alleles for most subjects in the first cohort. According to a later genetic analysis, donors in an Asian-associated ancestry cluster had fewer N-insertions in productive TCRs than the approximately 630-donor mean. The study listed 150 to 200 TCR beta chains as associated with cytomegalovirus. In a later analysis, the rate of TCR association differed among HLA loci, with DRB1 alleles having the most associated TCRs and HLA-C alleles having the fewest. A few of the identified cytomegalovirus-associated TCR beta chains were confirmed in vitro to be specific for cytomegalovirus antigens. Presence/absence analyses assumed roughly uniform sequencing depth across donors, an assumption that may not hold. While some public TCRs were present in many individuals, most TCR sequences turned up only very rarely across donors. Because counts were too low, 15 to 20 rarely observed V segments, including chromosome 9 orphons, were excluded from the earlier analysis of around 590 of the donors. A cluster of highly shared sequence variants was judged likely to represent a technical artifact of the sequencing pipeline. Because HLA typing was missing for some donors at each locus, association tests included only the typed subset. Broadly in line with IMGT annotations, most TCR beta V segments showed up in productive rearrangements about 87% or about 30% of the time in an earlier analysis of about 500 of the donors. Because the 87-base-pair reads could not distinguish some IMGT-functional V segments, including TRBV6-2 and TRBV6-3, those segments were excluded. A later analysis found that HLA-associated TCR beta chains were more clonally expanded and had lower generation probabilities than equally common non-associated chains. A later genetic analysis associated a missense DCLRE1C variant with V-gene and J-gene trimming of TCR beta chains, and an independent cohort replicated the association. Assigning TCR associations to individual alleles was difficult when HLA alleles, especially DR and DQ, strongly co-occurred. Linkage disequilibrium might explain the correlated functional status among segregating V segments, but an unknown experimental factor could not be ruled out. A later analysis found that most CMV-associated TCR beta chains appeared HLA-restricted, with HLA associations seemingly driven largely by CMV exposure.

As encoded in the germline V gene, CDR1 is SGDLS while CDR2 is YYNGEE. The V end gives up 0 bases and the J end 3 bases, leaving 5 bases in the junction not matched to a gene. From the cysteine through the phenylalanine, the CDR3 covers 16 amino acids. Only the CDR3 portion is preserved as DNA: 48 bases, with reading frame beginning at the first base. Library prep was done by the immunoSEQ multiplex PCR assay. A mixture of 60 forward primers for TCR Vbeta segments and 13 reverse primers for TCR Jbeta segments was used in the multiplex PCR. The CDR3 region of rearranged TCR beta genes was amplified from genomic DNA with a multiplex PCR assay. The amplified TCR beta libraries were sequenced on the Illumina HiSeq System as 87-base-pair reads. In the paper's pipeline: In a later analysis, 77 million or so unique TCR beta chains were counted across the roughly 670 repertoires, and roughly 9.9 million of these chains were shared by at least two donors. To remove PCR and sequencing errors, raw reads were error-corrected and collapsed into unique sequences using a nearest-neighbor algorithm that merged closely related sequences. To assign V, D and J gene segments, CDR3 sequences were aligned to IMGT reference sequences. For a sequence to be retained, at least a six-nucleotide match to both a V gene segment and a J gene segment was required. A rearrangement counted as productive if the CDR3 had no stop codons and remained in frame with V and J, and every other rearrangement counted as non-productive. Following IMGT convention, CDR3 was defined as the stretch from the second conserved V-encoded cysteine up to the conserved J-encoded phenylalanine. In an earlier analysis of around 540 of the donors, sequences lacking an unambiguous match to a single V gene segment were excluded. An earlier analysis of about 590 of the donors classified V segments as functional when productive rearrangements were above 56.7% and as segregating when the standard deviation between donors was above 5%. To diagnose cytomegalovirus status from the catalog of TCR beta chain sequences, a statistical classification framework was built. In a later analysis, TCR nucleotide sequences were compared against IMGT/GENE-DB human TR gene sequences so that V and J genes could be assigned. The TCRdist pipeline was used in a later analysis to assign CDR3 sequences and most-parsimonious VDJ recombination scenarios. In a later analysis, every TCR beta chain was defined by the combination of its CDR3 amino acid sequence and its V-gene family, and reads without a unique V-gene family were dropped. A later analysis removed 550 to 700 highly shared, low-generation-probability nucleotide sequences to deal with suspected cross-contamination and a sequencing artifact. In a later analysis, a clonal expansion index for each public chain was calculated from normalized within-repertoire ranks of inferred template counts. In a later analysis, generation probabilities were computed using a VDJ recombination model fitted to out-of-frame rearrangements, and the results were checked against IGoR. In a later analysis, TCR-TCR, TCR-HLA and TCR-CMV co-occurrence was scored with hypergeometric tests, and a repertoire-size bias correction was applied to TCR pairs. False discovery rates were estimated in a later analysis by permuting HLA or CMV assignments 20 times. In a later analysis, co-occurring TCRs were grouped using DBSCAN, with TCRdist sequence similarity added in when clustering inside HLA-allele-positive subsets. Co-occurrence clustering excluded repertoires with fewer than 30,000 or more than 120,000 public chains, plus five with anomalous nucleotide sharing. Imported from immuneACCESS, the table was reduced by TCRdb to in-frame sequences with V and J called. These copies leave out some clones; in studies compared against another copy, an unresolved V gene accounts for under half, and the cause of the remainder is not known. Clonal size and the V and J genes are those of that table, whereas D and trimming came from the DNA. The sample contains 150,000 to 200,000 clones, around two thirds of them found a single time. The top ten clonotypes cover around 9.3% of the sample.

In total, roughly 710 healthy bone marrow donors made up the cohort. At the time of sampling, every cohort member was nominally healthy, though immune exposures that went unrecorded were likely present. The donor was CMV seropositive and was included in the group of 300 or so seropositive cohort members. Each donor provided a peripheral blood sample, and peripheral blood mononuclear cells were used for TCR beta sequencing. Genomic DNA was extracted from the blood cell samples with the Qiagen DNeasy Blood Extraction Kit. The sequence derives from a young man in good health and CMV-seropositive. The sequence is built from TRBV9 and TRBJ2-1, with TRBD2 identical over 8 junction bases. The source material was PBMCs. The CDR3 region: CASSVDPSGFYNEQFF. The nucleotide sequence is TGTGCCAGCAGCGTAGACCCTAGCGGGTTCTACAATGAGCAGTTCTTC.